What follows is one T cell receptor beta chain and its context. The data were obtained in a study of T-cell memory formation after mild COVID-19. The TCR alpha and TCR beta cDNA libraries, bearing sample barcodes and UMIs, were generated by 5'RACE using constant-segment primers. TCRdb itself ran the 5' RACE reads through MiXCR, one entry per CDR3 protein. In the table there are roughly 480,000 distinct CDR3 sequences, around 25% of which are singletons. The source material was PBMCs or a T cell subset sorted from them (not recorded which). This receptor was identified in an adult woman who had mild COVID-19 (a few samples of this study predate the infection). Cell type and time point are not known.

The CDR3 nucleotides read TGCAGCGTTGCCGACAGGGGGTCTGGAAACACCATATATTTT. Amino acids: CSVADRGSGNTIYF. The rearrangement uses TRBV29-1 and TRBJ1-3, with TRBD1 matching over 9 bases. With V trimmed by 4 bases and J by 1 base, 2 bases remained unmatched. This CDR3 region has 14 residues. Per germline, CDR1 SQVTM and CDR2 ANQGSEA.